This T cell receptor beta chain was documented in a study of cytomegalovirus exposure and HLA in healthy donors. Study-wide points: It was only CMV serostatus that was available as immune exposure information. A later analysis associated some 18,000 TCR beta sequences with HLA alleles at a 0.05 false discovery rate. Both high specificity and high sensitivity reportedly marked the classifier's diagnosis of cytomegalovirus status.

Despite likely unrecorded immune exposures, the donors were nominally healthy at the time of sampling. The PCR employed 60 Vbeta primers together with 13 Jbeta primers. Repertoires were generated with immunoSEQ multiplex PCR, while TCRdb's copy carries only in-frame clones and drops some. The data show approximately 82,000 clones, more than 55% seen once. Turning to this clone: Its matching antigen is unknown.

The origin of this receptor is a woman under 40 in good health and CMV-seropositive. Source material: PBMCs.

DNA of the CDR3: TGCGCCAGCAGCTTGGAGGGAGGGGTTAGCTACACCTTC. It translates to CASSLEGGVSYTF. The V and J genes are TRBV5-1 and TRBJ1-2; D is possibly TRBD1 (5 bases). This CDR3 contains 13 residues. Germline assignment: CDR1 SGHRS and CDR2 YFSETQ. The ends were cut back, 0 bases at V and 9 bases at J, with 12 bases in the middle. Full variable domain (missing parts from reference TRBV5-1 and TRBJ1-2): KAGVTQTPRYLIKTRGQQVTLSCSPISGHRSVSWYQQTPGQGLQFLFEYFSETQRNKGNFPGRFSGRQFSNSRSEMNVSTLELGDSALYLCASSLEGGVSYTFGSGTRLTVV.